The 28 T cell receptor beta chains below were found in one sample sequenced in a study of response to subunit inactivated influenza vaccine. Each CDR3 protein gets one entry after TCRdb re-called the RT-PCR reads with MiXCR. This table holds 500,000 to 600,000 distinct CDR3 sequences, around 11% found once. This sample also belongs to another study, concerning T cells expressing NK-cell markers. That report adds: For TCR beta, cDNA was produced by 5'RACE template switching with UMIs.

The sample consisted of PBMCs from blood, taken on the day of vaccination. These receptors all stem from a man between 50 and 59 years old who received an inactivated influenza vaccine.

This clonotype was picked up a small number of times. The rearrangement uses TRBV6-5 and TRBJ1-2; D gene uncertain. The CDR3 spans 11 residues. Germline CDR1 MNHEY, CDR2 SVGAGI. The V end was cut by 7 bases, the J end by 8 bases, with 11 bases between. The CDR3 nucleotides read TGTGCCAGCAAGAGGGAGGGCGGCTACACCTTC. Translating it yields CASKREGGYTF.

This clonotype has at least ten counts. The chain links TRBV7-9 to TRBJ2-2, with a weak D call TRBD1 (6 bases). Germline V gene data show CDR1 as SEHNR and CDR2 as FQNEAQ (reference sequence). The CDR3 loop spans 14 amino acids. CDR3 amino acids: CAVTRQVSAGELFF. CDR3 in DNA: TGTGCAGTCACGAGACAGGTTTCAGCCGGGGAGCTGTTTTTT.

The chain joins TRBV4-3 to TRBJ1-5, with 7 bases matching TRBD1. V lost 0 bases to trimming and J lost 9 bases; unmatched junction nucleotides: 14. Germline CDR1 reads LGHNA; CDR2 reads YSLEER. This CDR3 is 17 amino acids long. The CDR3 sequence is CASSQDVSDRATWPQHF. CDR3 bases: TGCGCCAGCAGCCAAGATGTTTCAGACAGGGCGACTTGGCCCCAGCATTTT.

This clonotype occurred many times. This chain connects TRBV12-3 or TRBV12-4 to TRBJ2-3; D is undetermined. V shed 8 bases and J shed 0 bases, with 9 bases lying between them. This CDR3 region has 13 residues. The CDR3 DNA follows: TGTGCCAGCGATACTGCTAGCACAGATACGCAGTATTTT. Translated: CASDTASTDTQYF.

CDR3 protein: CASSLSSPADTQYF. The CDR3 region has the DNA TGCGCCAGCAGCTTGTCTAGTCCTGCAGATACGCAGTATTTT. The chain joins TRBV5-1 to TRBJ2-3; D is ambiguous. Looked up from germline, CDR1 is SGHRS and CDR2 is YFSETQ. The germline V and J ends were trimmed by 1 base and 4 bases, with 10 bases remaining between them. The CDR3 extends over 14 amino acids.

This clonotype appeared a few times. The CDR3 reads CASRPTSATSYNEQFF. CDR3 nucleotide sequence: TGTGCCAGCAGGCCGACTAGCGCGACTTCCTACAATGAGCAGTTCTTC. The chain combines TRBV12-3 or TRBV12-4 with TRBJ2-1, with 8 nucleotides matching TRBD2. The CDR3 spans 16 residues. Trimming removed 6 bases from V and 1 base from J; junction bases left unmatched: 8.

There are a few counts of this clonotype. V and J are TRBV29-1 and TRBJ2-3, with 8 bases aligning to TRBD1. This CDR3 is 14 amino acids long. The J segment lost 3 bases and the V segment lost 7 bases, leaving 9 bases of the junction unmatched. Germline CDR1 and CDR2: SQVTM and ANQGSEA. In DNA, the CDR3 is TGCAGCGCTGACGGACAGGGTGAGACAGATACGCAGTATTTT. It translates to CSADGQGETDTQYF.

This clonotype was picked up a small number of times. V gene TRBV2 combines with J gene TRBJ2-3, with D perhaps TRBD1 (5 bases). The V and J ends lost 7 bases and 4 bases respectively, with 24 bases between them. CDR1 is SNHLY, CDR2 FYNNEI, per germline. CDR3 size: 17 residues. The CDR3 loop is CASTRRARQGKSDTQYF. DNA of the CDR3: TGTGCCAGCACCCGACGGGCCCGGCAGGGAAAATCAGATACGCAGTATTTT.

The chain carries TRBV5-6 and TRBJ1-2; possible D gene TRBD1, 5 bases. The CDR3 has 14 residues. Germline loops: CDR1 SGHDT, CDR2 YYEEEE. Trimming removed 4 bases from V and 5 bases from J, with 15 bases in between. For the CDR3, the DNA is TGTGCCAGCAGCGAGGGGACGGTAACGTATGGCTACACCTTC. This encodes CASSEGTVTYGYTF.

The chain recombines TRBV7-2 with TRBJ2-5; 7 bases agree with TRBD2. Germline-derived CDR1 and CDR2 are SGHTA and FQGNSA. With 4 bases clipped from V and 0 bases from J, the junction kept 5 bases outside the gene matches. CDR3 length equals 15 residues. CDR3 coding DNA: TGTGCCAGCAGCTGGGCAGCGGGGAACCAAGAGACCCAGTACTTC. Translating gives CASSWAAGNQETQYF.

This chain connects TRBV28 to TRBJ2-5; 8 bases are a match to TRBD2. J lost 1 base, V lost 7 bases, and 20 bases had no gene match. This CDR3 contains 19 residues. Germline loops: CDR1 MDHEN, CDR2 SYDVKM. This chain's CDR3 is CASTTSSRGLGSLQETQYF. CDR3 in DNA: TGTGCCAGCACCACCTCGTCTCGGGGACTAGGAAGCCTCCAAGAGACCCAGTACTTC.

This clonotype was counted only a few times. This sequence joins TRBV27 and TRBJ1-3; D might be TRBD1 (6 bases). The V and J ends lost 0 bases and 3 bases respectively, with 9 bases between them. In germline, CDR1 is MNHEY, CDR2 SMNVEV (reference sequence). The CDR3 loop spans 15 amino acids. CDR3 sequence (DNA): TGTGCCAGCAGTTTATCAGGGGGGCATGGAAACACCATATATTTT. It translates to CASSLSGGHGNTIYF.

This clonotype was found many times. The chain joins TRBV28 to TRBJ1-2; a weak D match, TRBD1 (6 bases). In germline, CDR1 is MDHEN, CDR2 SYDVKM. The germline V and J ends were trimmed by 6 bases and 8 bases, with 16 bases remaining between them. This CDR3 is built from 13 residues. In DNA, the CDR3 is TGTGCCAGCAGGCAGGACAGCCAGTGGGGCTACACCTTC. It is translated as CASRQDSQWGYTF.

The CDR3 region is CASSRDTGGETQYF. For the CDR3, the DNA is TGTGCCAGCAGCCGGGACACGGGGGGGGAGACCCAGTACTTC. The chain carries TRBV7-8 and TRBJ2-5, with 8 bases matching TRBD2. The V gene's germline CDR1 is SGHVS and CDR2 FQNEAQ. This CDR3 contains 14 residues. J gave up 5 bases and V 5 bases, and 7 bases lay outside the gene matches.

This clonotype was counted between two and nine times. The CDR3 bases are TGTGCCAGCAGCCCGGACAGGGGTTGGACAGATACGCAGTATTTT. Amino acids: CASSPDRGWTDTQYF. The V and J genes are TRBV11-2 and TRBJ2-3; TRBD1 aligns across 9 bases. Germline-derived CDR1 and CDR2 are SGHAT and FQNNGV. V gave up 5 bases and J gave up 3 bases; unmatched junction bases: 6. The CDR3 contains 15 residues.

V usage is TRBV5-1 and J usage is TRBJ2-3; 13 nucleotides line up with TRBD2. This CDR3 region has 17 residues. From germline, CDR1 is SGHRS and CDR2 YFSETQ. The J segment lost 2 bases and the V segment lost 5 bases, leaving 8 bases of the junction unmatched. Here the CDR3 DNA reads TGCGCCAGCAGACCCCGACTAGCGGGGGGCCACACAGATACGCAGTATTTT. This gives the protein CASRPRLAGGHTDTQYF.

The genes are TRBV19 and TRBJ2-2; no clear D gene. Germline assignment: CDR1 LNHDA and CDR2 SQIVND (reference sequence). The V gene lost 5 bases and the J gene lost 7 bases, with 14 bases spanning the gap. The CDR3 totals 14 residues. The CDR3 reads CASSPDWAGGELFF. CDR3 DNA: TGTGCCAGTAGTCCTGACTGGGCAGGCGGGGAGCTGTTTTTT.

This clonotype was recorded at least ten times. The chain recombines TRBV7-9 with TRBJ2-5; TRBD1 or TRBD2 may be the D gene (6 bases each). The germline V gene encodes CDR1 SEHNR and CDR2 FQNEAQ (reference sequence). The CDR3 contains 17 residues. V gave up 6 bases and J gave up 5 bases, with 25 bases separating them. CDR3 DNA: TGTGCCAGCAGTTCTAGGGGGGACGCTCTTTCTCGGGAGACCCAGTACTTC. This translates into CASSSRGDALSRETQYF.

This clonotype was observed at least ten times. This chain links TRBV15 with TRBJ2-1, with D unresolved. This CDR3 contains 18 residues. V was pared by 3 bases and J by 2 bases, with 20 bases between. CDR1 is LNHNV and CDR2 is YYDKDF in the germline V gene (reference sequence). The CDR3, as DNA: TGTGCCACCAGCAGGGATCCAGCATCCGTAGGACCCTACAATGAGCAGTTCTTC. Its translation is CATSRDPASVGPYNEQFF.

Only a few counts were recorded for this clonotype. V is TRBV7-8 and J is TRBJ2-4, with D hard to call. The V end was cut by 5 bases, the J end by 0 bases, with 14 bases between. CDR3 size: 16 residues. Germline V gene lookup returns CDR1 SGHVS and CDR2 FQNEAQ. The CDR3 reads CASSNPVRLAKNIQYF. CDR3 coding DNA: TGTGCCAGCAGCAACCCCGTTCGGCTAGCCAAAAACATTCAGTACTTC.

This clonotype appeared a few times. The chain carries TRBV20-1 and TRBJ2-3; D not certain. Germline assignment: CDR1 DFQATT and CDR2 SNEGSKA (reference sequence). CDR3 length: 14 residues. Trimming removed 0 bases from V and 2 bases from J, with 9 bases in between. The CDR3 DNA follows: TGCAGTGCTAGAGATCGGGCCAACACAGATACGCAGTATTTT. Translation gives CSARDRANTDTQYF.

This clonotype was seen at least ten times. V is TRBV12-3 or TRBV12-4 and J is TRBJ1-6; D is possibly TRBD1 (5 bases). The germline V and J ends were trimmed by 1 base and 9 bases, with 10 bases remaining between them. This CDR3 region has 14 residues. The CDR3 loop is CASSLVRGSSPLHF. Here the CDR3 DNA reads TGTGCCAGCAGTTTAGTTCGGGGGAGTTCACCCCTCCACTTT.

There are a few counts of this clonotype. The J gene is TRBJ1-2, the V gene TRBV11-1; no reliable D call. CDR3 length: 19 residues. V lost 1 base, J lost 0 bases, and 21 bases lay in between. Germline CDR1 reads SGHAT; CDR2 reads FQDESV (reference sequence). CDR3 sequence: CASSLGAPSHGRPNYGYTF. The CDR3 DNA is TGTGCCAGCAGCTTAGGGGCCCCGAGCCATGGGCGGCCTAACTATGGCTACACCTTC.

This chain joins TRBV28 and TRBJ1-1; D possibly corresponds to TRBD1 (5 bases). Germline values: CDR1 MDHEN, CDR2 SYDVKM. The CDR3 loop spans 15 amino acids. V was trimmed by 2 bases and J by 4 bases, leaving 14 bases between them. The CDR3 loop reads CASSLIRVRGTEAFF. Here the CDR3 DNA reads TGTGCCAGCAGTTTAATCAGGGTCCGGGGCACTGAAGCTTTCTTT.

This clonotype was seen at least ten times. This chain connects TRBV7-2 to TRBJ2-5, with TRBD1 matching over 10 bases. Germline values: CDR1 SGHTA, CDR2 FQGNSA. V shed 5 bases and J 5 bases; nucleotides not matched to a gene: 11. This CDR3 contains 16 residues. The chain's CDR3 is CASSVTGTGVRETQYF. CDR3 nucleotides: TGTGCCAGCAGCGTAACCGGGACAGGGGTTAGGGAGACCCAGTACTTC.

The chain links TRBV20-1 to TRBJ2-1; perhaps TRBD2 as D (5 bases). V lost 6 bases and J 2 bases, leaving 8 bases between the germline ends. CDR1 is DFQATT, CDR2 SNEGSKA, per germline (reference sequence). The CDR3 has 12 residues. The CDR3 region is CSAGLTYNEQFF. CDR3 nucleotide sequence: TGCAGTGCCGGACTGACCTACAATGAGCAGTTCTTC.

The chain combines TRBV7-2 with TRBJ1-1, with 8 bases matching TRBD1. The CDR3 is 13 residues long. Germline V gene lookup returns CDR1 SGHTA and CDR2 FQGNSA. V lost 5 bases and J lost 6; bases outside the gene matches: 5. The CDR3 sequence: CASSRQGSAEAFF. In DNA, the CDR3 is TGTGCCAGCAGCCGACAGGGGAGCGCTGAAGCTTTCTTT.

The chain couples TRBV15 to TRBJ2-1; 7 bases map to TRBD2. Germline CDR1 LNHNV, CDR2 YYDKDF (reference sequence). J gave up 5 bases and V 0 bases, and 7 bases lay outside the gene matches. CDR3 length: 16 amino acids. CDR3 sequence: CATSRDRPSGNNEQFF. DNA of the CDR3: TGTGCCACCAGCAGAGATAGGCCTAGCGGTAACAATGAGCAGTTCTTC. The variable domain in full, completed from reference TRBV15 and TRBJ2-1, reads DAMVIQNPRYQVTQFGKPVTLSCSQTLNHNVMYWYQQKSSQAPKLLFHYYDKDFNNEADTPDNFQSRRPNTSFCFLDIRSPGLGDTAMYLCATSRDRPSGNNEQFFGPGTRLTVL.